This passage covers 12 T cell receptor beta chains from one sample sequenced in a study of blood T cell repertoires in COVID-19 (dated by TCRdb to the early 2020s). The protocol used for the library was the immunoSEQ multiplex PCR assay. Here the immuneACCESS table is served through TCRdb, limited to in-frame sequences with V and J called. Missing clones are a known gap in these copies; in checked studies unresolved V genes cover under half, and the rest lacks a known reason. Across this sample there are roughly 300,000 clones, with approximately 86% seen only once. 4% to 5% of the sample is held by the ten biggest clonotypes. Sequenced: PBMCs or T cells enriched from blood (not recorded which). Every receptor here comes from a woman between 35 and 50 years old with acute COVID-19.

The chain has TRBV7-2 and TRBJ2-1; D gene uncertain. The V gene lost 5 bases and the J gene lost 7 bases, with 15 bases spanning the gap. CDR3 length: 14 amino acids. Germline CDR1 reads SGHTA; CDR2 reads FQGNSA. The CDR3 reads CASSTYLIANEQFF. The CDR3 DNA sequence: TGTGCCAGCAGCACCTACTTAATAGCTAATGAGCAGTTCTTC. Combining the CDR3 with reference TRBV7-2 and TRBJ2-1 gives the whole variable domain GAGVSQSPSNKVTEKGKDVELRCDPISGHTALYWYRQSLGQGLEFLIYFQGNSAPDKSGLPSDRFSAERTGGSVSTLTIQRTQQEDSAVYLCASSTYLIANEQFFGPGTRLTVL.

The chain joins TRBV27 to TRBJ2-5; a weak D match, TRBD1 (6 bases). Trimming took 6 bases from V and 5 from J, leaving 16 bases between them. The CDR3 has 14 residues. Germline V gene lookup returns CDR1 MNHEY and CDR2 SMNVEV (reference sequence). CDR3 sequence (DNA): TGTGCCAGCAGCGGGCCGGGACAATGGGAGACCCAGTACTTC. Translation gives CASSGPGQWETQYF.

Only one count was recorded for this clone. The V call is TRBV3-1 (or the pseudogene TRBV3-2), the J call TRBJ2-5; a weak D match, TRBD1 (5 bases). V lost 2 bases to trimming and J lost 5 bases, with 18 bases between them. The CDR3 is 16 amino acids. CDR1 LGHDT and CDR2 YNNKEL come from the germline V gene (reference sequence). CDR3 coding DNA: TGTGCCAGCAGCCAAAATGGGGCGGTGGTACGGGAGACCCAGTACTTC. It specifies CASSQNGAVVRETQYF.

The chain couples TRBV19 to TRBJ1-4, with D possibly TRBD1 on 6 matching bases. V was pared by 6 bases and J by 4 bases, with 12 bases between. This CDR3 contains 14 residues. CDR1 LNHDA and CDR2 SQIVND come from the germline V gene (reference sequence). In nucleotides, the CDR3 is TGTGCCAGTAGCCCGGACAGACATAATGAAAAACTGTTTTTT. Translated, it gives CASSPDRHNEKLFF.

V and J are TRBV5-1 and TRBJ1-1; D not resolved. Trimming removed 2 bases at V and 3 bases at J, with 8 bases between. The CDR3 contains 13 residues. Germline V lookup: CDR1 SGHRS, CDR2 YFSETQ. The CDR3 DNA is TGCGCCAGCAGCTTCGCCACGGACACTGAAGCTTTCTTT. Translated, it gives CASSFATDTEAFF.

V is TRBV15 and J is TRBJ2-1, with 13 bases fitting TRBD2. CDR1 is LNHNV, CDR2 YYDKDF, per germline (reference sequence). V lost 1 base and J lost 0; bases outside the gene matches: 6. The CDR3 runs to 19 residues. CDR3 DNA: TGTGCCACCAGCAGAGCCGGGACTAGCGGGAAGGTCTCCTACAATGAGCAGTTCTTC. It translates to CATSRAGTSGKVSYNEQFF.

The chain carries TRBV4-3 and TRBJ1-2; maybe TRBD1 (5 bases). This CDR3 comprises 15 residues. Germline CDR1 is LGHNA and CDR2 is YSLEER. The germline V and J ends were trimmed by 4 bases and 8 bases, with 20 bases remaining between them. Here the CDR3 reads CASSRQRGWVEGYTF. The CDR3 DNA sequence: TGCGCCAGCAGCCGCCAAAGGGGCTGGGTGGAAGGCTACACCTTC.

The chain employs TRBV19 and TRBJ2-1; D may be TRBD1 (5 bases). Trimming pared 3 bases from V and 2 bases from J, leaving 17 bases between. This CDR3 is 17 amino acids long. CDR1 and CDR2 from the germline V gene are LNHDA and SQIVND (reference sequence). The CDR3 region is CASSMDPTEVAYNEQFF. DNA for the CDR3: TGTGCCAGTAGTATGGACCCGACAGAGGTTGCCTACAATGAGCAGTTCTTC.

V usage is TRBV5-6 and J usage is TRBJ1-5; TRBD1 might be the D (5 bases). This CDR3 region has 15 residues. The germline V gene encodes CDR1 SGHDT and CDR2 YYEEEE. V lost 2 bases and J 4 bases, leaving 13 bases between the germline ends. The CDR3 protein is CASSFAGTQNQPQHF. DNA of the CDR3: TGTGCCAGCAGCTTCGCCGGGACTCAAAATCAGCCCCAGCATTTT.

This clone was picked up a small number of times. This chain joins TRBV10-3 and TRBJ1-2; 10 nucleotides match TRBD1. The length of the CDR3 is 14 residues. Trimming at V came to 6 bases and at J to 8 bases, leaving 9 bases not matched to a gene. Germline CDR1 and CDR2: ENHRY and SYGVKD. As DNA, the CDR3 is TGTGCCATCAGATTGGGACAGGGGAAGGTAGGCTACACCTTC. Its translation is CAIRLGQGKVGYTF.

CDR3 amino acids: CASSFRTGNYGYTF. Here the CDR3 DNA reads TGTGCCAGCAGCTTTAGGACGGGGAACTATGGCTACACCTTC. The chain links TRBV7-2 to TRBJ1-2; D not certain. The ends were cut back, 3 bases at V and 2 bases at J, with 10 bases in the middle. This CDR3 comprises 14 residues. The germline CDR1 and CDR2 sequences are SGHTA and FQGNSA.

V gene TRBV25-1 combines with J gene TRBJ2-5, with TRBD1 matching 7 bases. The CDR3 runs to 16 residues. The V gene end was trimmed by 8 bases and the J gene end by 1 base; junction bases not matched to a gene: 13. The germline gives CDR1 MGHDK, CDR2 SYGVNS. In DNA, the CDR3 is TGTGCCAGCGCGAACCGGGCAGGGGGTTTCCAAGAGACCCAGTACTTC. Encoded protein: CASANRAGGFQETQYF. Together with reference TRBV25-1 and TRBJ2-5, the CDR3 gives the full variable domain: EADIYQTPRYLVIGTGKKITLECSQTMGHDKMYWYQQDPGMELHLIHYSYGVNSTEKGDLSSESTVSRIRTEHFPLTLESARPSHTSQYLCASANRAGGFQETQYFGPGTRLLVL.